These T cell receptor beta chains were read from a single sample in a study of shared clonotypes between healthy human individuals. The method was immunoSEQ multiplex PCR; TCRdb's version includes in-frame clones alone and lacks a portion of them. Counted here are some 2.3 million clones, 93% occurring once; the ten biggest clones make up about 0.39%. Material: naive CD4+ T cells from PBMCs. These receptors were collected from a man aged 18 to 29 in good health. Some clones in this sample may be carry-over from other donors' samples. CDR3s include the opening cysteine and the closing phenylalanine or tryptophan. Each record gives: clone size, V gene, D gene, J gene, CDR3 protein, CDR3 DNA. D genes are given only for firm matches. The size entry is marked missing in some rows and otherwise reads once, few, many or a size class.

abundance: NA
v_gene: TRBV5-1
d_gene: NA
j_gene: TRBJ1-4
CDR3aa: CASSREGTFNEKLFF
CDR3nt: TGCGCCAGCAGCCGGGAGGGTACCTTTAATGAAAAACTGTTTTTT

abundance: NA
v_gene: TRBV6-5
d_gene: NA
j_gene: TRBJ2-2
CDR3aa: CASSLDRNTGELFF
CDR3nt: TGTGCCAGCAGTTTGGACAGGAACACCGGGGAGCTGTTTTTT

abundance: NA
v_gene: TRBV7-3
d_gene: TRBD2
j_gene: TRBJ2-2
CDR3aa: CASRGAGGFTGELFF
CDR3nt: TGTGCCAGCAGGGGAGCGGGAGGGTTCACCGGGGAGCTGTTTTTT

abundance: NA
v_gene: TRBV7-2
d_gene: NA
j_gene: TRBJ2-1
CDR3aa: CASSLDPPSSYNEQFF
CDR3nt: TGTGCCAGCAGCTTAGATCCCCCGAGCTCCTACAATGAGCAGTTCTTC

abundance: NA
v_gene: TRBV5-1
d_gene: NA
j_gene: TRBJ2-5
CDR3aa: CASSLDARGGKETQYF
CDR3nt: TGCGCCAGCAGCTTGGACGCCAGGGGAGGAAAAGAGACCCAGTACTTC

abundance: NA
v_gene: TRBV5-1
d_gene: NA
j_gene: TRBJ2-7
CDR3aa: CASSLGGAGATYEQYF
CDR3nt: TGCGCCAGCAGCTTGGGGGGTGCGGGGGCAACCTACGAGCAGTACTTC

abundance: NA
v_gene: TRBV29-1
d_gene: NA
j_gene: TRBJ2-1
CDR3aa: CSVGSGNEQFF
CDR3nt: TGCAGCGTTGGGAGCGGAAATGAGCAGTTCTTC

abundance: NA
v_gene: TRBV5-1
d_gene: NA
j_gene: TRBJ2-7
CDR3aa: CASTSEVSSSGEQYF
CDR3nt: TGCGCCAGCACCTCGGAGGTGTCTAGTTCAGGGGAGCAGTACTTC

abundance: NA
v_gene: TRBV5-1
d_gene: NA
j_gene: TRBJ2-1
CDR3aa: CASTQSSYNEQFF
CDR3nt: TGCGCCAGCACCCAGAGCTCCTACAATGAGCAGTTCTTC

abundance: NA
v_gene: TRBV11-2
d_gene: NA
j_gene: TRBJ2-3
CDR3aa: CASSRRTVSSTDTQYF
CDR3nt: TGTGCCAGCAGCCGAAGGACAGTCTCTAGCACAGATACGCAGTATTTT

abundance: NA
v_gene: TRBV5-1
d_gene: NA
j_gene: TRBJ2-3
CDR3aa: CASSLVVGGADTQYF
CDR3nt: TGCGCCAGCAGCTTGGTAGTAGGGGGGGCAGATACGCAGTATTTT

abundance: NA
v_gene: TRBV18
d_gene: TRBD1
j_gene: TRBJ2-1
CDR3aa: CASSLNRGYNEQFF
CDR3nt: TGTGCCAGCTCGTTAAACAGGGGATACAATGAGCAGTTCTTC

abundance: NA
v_gene: TRBV4-1
d_gene: TRBD2
j_gene: TRBJ2-1
CDR3aa: CASSQILAGGQFF
CDR3nt: TGCGCCAGCAGCCAAATACTAGCGGGTGGGCAGTTCTTC

abundance: NA
v_gene: TRBV2
d_gene: TRBD2
j_gene: TRBJ2-2
CDR3aa: CATRLAINTGELFF
CDR3nt: TGTGCCACCCGACTAGCGATCAACACCGGGGAGCTGTTTTTT

abundance: NA
v_gene: TRBV5-6
d_gene: TRBD1
j_gene: TRBJ1-5
CDR3aa: CASSFGQGRQPQHF
CDR3nt: TGTGCCAGCAGCTTCGGACAGGGGAGGCAGCCCCAGCATTTT

abundance: NA
v_gene: TRBV30
d_gene: NA
j_gene: TRBJ1-1
CDR3aa: CAWSAFGLRTEAFF
CDR3nt: TGTGCCTGGAGCGCTTTCGGTCTACGCACTGAAGCTTTCTTT

abundance: NA
v_gene: TRBV7-9
d_gene: NA
j_gene: TRBJ1-5
CDR3aa: CASSLGAGSRNQPQHF
CDR3nt: TGTGCCAGCAGCTTAGGGGCAGGGTCGCGCAATCAGCCCCAGCATTTT

abundance: NA
v_gene: TRBV2
d_gene: TRBD2
j_gene: TRBJ2-1
CDR3aa: CASSSEGTSVYNEQFF
CDR3nt: TGTGCCAGCAGTTCTGAGGGGACTAGCGTATACAATGAGCAGTTCTTC

abundance: few
v_gene: TRBV7-6
d_gene: NA
j_gene: TRBJ1-5
CDR3aa: CASSIEPRQPQHF
CDR3nt: TGTGCCAGCAGTATAGAGCCAAGGCAGCCCCAGCATTTT

abundance: NA
v_gene: TRBV4-3
d_gene: TRBD2
j_gene: TRBJ2-1
CDR3aa: CASSQLAGGEDEQFF
CDR3nt: TGCGCCAGCAGCCAACTAGCGGGAGGGGAGGATGAGCAGTTCTTC

abundance: NA
v_gene: TRBV27
d_gene: TRBD1
j_gene: TRBJ2-7
CDR3aa: CASRELVGQGSYEQYF
CDR3nt: TGTGCCAGCAGGGAGTTGGTGGGACAGGGCTCCTACGAGCAGTACTTC

abundance: NA
v_gene: TRBV6-5
d_gene: NA
j_gene: TRBJ1-5
CDR3aa: CASSYSKRSSAQHF
CDR3nt: TGTGCCAGCAGTTACTCGAAAAGGAGCTCAGCCCAGCATTTT

abundance: NA
v_gene: TRBV18
d_gene: TRBD1
j_gene: TRBJ2-2
CDR3aa: CASSPRGQTNTGELFF
CDR3nt: TGTGCCAGCTCACCTCGGGGACAGACGAACACCGGGGAGCTGTTTTTT

abundance: NA
v_gene: TRBV10-3
d_gene: NA
j_gene: TRBJ2-7
CDR3aa: CAIRGESYEQYF
CDR3nt: TGTGCCATCAGGGGGGAATCCTACGAGCAGTACTTC

abundance: NA
v_gene: TRBV27
d_gene: TRBD2
j_gene: TRBJ2-2
CDR3aa: CASSLGTSGRGGELFF
CDR3nt: TGTGCCAGCAGTTTAGGGACTAGCGGGAGGGGCGGGGAGCTGTTTTTT

abundance: NA
v_gene: TRBV28
d_gene: TRBD1
j_gene: TRBJ1-1
CDR3aa: CASGRTGMGTEAFF
CDR3nt: TGTGCCAGCGGACGGACAGGCATGGGGACTGAAGCTTTCTTT

abundance: NA
v_gene: TRBV4-3
d_gene: TRBD2
j_gene: TRBJ2-2
CDR3aa: CASSRGRASSGELFF
CDR3nt: TGCGCCAGCAGCCGGGGGAGGGCGTCCTCCGGGGAGCTGTTTTTT

abundance: NA
v_gene: TRBV29-1
d_gene: NA
j_gene: TRBJ2-7
CDR3aa: CSAAAGPYEQYF
CDR3nt: TGCAGCGCCGCAGCAGGGCCCTACGAGCAGTACTTC

abundance: NA
v_gene: TRBV7-3
d_gene: NA
j_gene: TRBJ2-2
CDR3aa: CASSPGGQNTGELFF
CDR3nt: TGTGCCAGCAGCCCCGGGGGCCAGAACACCGGGGAGCTGTTTTTT

abundance: NA
v_gene: TRBV5-1
d_gene: NA
j_gene: TRBJ2-5
CDR3aa: CASSPGQPSIGTQYF
CDR3nt: TGCGCCAGCAGCCCAGGACAGCCCTCCATAGGGACCCAGTACTTC

abundance: NA
v_gene: TRBV7-9
d_gene: NA
j_gene: TRBJ2-5
CDR3aa: CASSPRTTPQETQYF
CDR3nt: TGTGCCAGCAGCCCACGGACAACGCCGCAAGAGACCCAGTACTTC

abundance: NA
v_gene: TRBV28
d_gene: NA
j_gene: TRBJ2-5
CDR3aa: CASTSPGASGTQYF
CDR3nt: TGTGCCAGCACCTCCCCAGGGGCCTCAGGGACCCAGTACTTC

abundance: NA
v_gene: TRBV14
d_gene: NA
j_gene: TRBJ2-4
CDR3aa: CASSQDWSRRDIQYF
CDR3nt: TGTGCCAGCAGCCAAGATTGGTCTAGGAGGGACATTCAGTACTTC

abundance: NA
v_gene: TRBV19
d_gene: NA
j_gene: TRBJ1-1
CDR3aa: CASRNSWRSEAFF
CDR3nt: TGTGCCAGTCGAAATTCCTGGAGGAGTGAAGCTTTCTTT

abundance: NA
v_gene: TRBV18
d_gene: TRBD1
j_gene: TRBJ1-2
CDR3aa: CASSPQGQNYGYTF
CDR3nt: TGTGCCAGCTCACCACAGGGACAGAACTATGGCTACACCTTC

abundance: NA
v_gene: TRBV19
d_gene: NA
j_gene: TRBJ1-5
CDR3aa: CASSIATGSGNQPQHF
CDR3nt: TGTGCCAGTAGTATCGCGACTGGCTCAGGCAATCAGCCCCAGCATTTT

abundance: NA
v_gene: TRBV10-3
d_gene: NA
j_gene: TRBJ1-3
CDR3aa: CAIRTVGENTIYF
CDR3nt: TGTGCCATCCGAACAGTAGGGGAAAACACCATATATTTT

abundance: NA
v_gene: TRBV25-1
d_gene: NA
j_gene: TRBJ2-7
CDR3aa: CASSESLPGRTSYEQYF
CDR3nt: TGTGCCAGCAGTGAAAGCCTTCCTGGTCGGACGTCCTACGAGCAGTACTTC

abundance: NA
v_gene: TRBV2
d_gene: TRBD1
j_gene: TRBJ1-4
CDR3aa: CASSSDRVDEKLFF
CDR3nt: TGTGCCAGCAGTTCGGACAGGGTAGATGAAAAACTGTTTTTT